This T cell receptor beta chain was sequenced during a study of beta chain features in type 1 diabetes. At the level of the study: Age, gender, cell numbers and subset yield matched between patients and controls.

As every portion of the isolated RNA was reverse transcribed, the sequencing read expressed TCRB transcripts. Produced via immunoSEQ multiplex PCR; TCRdb's table is partial and in-frame only. Of approximately 44,000 clones in the sample, about 66% are singletons; the top ten hold around 2.1%. Every single donor gave one heparinised blood draw, and these averaged around 0.12 L. As concerns this clone: Antigen: not known.

Study findings and constraints: Across all four CD4+ subsets, people with type 1 diabetes showed modestly shorter TCRB CDR3s. Compared to healthy donors, patients appeared to have naive, central memory and Treg TCRB repertoires that were more alike.

The CDR3 contains 11 residues. The germline V gene encodes CDR1 DFQATT and CDR2 SNEGSKA (reference sequence). V was shortened by 4 bases and J by 4 bases, with 8 bases between the two germline ends. The chain has TRBV20-1 and TRBJ2-7; D is uncertain. What was sequenced was Tregs from blood. This TCR was recovered from a woman aged 18 to 35 with type 1 diabetes. CDR3 nucleotides: TGCAGTGCTAACTATATTTACGAGCAGTACTTC. This translates into CSANYIYEQYF.